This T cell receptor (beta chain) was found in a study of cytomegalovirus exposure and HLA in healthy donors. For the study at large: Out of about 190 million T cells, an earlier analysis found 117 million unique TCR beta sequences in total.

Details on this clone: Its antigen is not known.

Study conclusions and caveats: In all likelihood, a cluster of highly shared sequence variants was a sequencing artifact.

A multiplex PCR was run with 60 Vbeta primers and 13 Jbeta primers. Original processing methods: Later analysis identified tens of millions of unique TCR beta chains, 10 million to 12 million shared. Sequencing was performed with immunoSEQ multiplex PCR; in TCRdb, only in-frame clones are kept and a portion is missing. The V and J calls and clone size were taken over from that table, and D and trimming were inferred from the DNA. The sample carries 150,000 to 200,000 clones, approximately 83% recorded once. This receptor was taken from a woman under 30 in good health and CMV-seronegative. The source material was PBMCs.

CDR3 sequence (DNA): TGTGCCAGCAGCCGTCGGACAGGGGAGTTATACCCAGATACGCAGTATTTT. This encodes CASSRRTGELYPDTQYF. The rearrangement links TRBV7-9 to TRBJ2-3; TRBD1 matches at 9 bases. Germline V gene sequence: CDR1 SEHNR, CDR2 FQNEAQ (reference sequence). V lost 5 bases to trimming and J lost 4 bases; unmatched junction nucleotides: 13. The CDR3 totals 17 residues.